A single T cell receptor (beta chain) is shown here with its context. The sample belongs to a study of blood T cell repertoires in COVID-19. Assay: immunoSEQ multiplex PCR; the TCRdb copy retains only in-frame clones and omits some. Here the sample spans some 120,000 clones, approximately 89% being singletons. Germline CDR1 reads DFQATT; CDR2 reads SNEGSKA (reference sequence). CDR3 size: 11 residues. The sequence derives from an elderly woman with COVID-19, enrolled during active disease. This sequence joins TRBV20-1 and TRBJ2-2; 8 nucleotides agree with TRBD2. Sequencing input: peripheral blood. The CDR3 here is CSASGGGELFF. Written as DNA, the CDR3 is TGCAGCGCAAGCGGGGGCGGGGAGCTGTTTTTT.